The clone carrying this T cell receptor beta chain is medium-sized (0.01 to 0.1%) within its sample. Its antigen remains unknown. The data were obtained in a study of tumor-infiltrating lymphocytes in localized non-small cell lung cancer. Overall study: The cohort mixed smokers and never-smokers, several histologies, and some post-neoadjuvant-chemotherapy samples.

Clones were read by immunoSEQ multiplex PCR, and TCRdb kept only the in-frame ones, dropping some. This sample yields under 10,000 clones, of which 55% to 75% are seen a single time; roughly 14% belongs to the top ten. In germline, CDR1 is LGHNA, CDR2 YNFKEQ. The CDR3 contains 20 residues. Trimming removed 0 bases at V and 0 bases at J, with 21 bases between. General study results and limits: Recurrence-free survival showed no association with tumor T-cell fraction. Each assay used a separate piece of the same tissue. TCR sequencing covered a subset of patients with enough tissue.

This chain uses TRBV4-2 with TRBJ1-5, with a tentative D call TRBD1 (5 bases). This clonotype was obtained from a human donor with non-small cell lung cancer. Sequenced sample: lung tumor tissue. The CDR3 nucleotides read TGTGCCAGCAGCCAAGAAGGGGTCGTGCAGGGCTTCGTTAGCAATCAGCCCCAGCATTTT. Translating it yields CASSQEGVVQGFVSNQPQHF.